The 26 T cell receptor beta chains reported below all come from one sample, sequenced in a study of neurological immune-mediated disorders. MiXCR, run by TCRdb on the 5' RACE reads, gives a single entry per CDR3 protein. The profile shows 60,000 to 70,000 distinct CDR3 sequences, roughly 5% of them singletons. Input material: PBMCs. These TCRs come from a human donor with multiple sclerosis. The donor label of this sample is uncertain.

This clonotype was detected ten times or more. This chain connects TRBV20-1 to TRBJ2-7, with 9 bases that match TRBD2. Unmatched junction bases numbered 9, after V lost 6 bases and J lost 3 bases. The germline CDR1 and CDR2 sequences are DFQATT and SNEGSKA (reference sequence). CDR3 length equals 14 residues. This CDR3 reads CSAQGLAFDYEQYF. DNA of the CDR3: TGCAGTGCCCAGGGACTAGCCTTCGACTACGAGCAGTACTTC.

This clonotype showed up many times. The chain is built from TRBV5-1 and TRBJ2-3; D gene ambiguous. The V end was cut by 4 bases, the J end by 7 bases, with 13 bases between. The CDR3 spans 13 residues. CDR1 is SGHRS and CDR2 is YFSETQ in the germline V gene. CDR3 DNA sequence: TGCGCCAGCAGCACGAACATCCAGAATACGCAGTATTTT. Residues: CASSTNIQNTQYF.

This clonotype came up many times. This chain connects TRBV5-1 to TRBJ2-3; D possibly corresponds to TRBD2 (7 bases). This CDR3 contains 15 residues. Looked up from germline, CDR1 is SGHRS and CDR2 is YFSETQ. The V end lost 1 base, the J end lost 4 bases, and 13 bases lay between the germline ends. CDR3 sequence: CASSLRGGASDTQYF. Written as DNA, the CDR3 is TGCGCCAGCAGCTTGAGGGGGGGGGCCTCAGATACGCAGTATTTT.

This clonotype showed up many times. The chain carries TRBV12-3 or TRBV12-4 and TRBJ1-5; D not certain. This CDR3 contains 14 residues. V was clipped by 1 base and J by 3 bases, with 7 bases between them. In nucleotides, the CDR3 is TGTGCCAGCAGTTTAGGGGAGGCCAATCAGCCCCAGCATTTT. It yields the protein CASSLGEANQPQHF.

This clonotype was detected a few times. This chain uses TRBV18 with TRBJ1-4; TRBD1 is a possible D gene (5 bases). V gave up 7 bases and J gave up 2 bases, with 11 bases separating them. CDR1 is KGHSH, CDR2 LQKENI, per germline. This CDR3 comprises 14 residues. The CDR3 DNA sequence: TGTGCCAGCTGGAGGGGTGCGACTAATGAAAAACTGTTTTTT. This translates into CASWRGATNEKLFF.

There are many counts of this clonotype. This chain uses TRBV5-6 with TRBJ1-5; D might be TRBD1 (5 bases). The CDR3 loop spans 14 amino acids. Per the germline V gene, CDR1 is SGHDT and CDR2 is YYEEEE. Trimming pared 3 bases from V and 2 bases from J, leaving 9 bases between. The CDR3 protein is CASSSGVGNQPQHF. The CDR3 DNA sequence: TGTGCCAGCAGCTCGGGGGTGGGCAATCAGCCCCAGCATTTT.

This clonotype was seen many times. CDR3: CASSLRRTGDTQYF. Written as DNA, the CDR3 is TGCGCCAGCAGCTTGCGTAGGACAGGAGATACGCAGTATTTT. The V and J genes are TRBV5-1 and TRBJ2-3; 7 bases align to TRBD1. Per germline, CDR1 SGHRS and CDR2 YFSETQ. With V trimmed by 1 base and J by 5 bases, 4 bases remained unmatched. The CDR3 runs to 14 residues.

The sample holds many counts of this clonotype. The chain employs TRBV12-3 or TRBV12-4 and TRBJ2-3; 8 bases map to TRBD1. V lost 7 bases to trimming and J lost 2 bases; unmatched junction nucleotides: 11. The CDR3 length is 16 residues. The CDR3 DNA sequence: TGTGCCAGCACCCGGACAGGGAACAACCCCACAGATACGCAGTATTTT. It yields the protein CASTRTGNNPTDTQYF.

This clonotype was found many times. The CDR3 protein is CASSFLGGRTGELFF. DNA for the CDR3: TGTGCCAGCAGCTTCCTAGGGGGCCGTACCGGGGAGCTGTTTTTT. This sequence joins TRBV5-4 and TRBJ2-2; 7 bases are shared with TRBD1. Per the germline V gene, CDR1 is SGHNT and CDR2 is YYREEE (reference sequence). The junction had 6 bases not matched to a gene; V was cut back by 2 bases and J by 5 bases. The CDR3 totals 15 residues.

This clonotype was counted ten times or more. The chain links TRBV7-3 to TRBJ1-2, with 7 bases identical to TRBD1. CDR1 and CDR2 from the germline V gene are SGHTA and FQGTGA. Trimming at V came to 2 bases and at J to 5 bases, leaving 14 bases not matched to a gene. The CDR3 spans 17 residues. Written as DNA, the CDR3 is TGTGCCAGCAGCTTAGGAGCGACAGGGATGGGATTGTATGGCTACACCTTC. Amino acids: CASSLGATGMGLYGYTF. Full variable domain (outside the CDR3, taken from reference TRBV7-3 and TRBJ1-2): GAGVSQTPSNKVTEKGKYVELRCDPISGHTALYWYRQSLGQGPEFLIYFQGTGAADDSGLPNDRFFAVRPEGSVSTLKIQRTERGDSAVYLCASSLGATGMGLYGYTFGSGTRLTVV.

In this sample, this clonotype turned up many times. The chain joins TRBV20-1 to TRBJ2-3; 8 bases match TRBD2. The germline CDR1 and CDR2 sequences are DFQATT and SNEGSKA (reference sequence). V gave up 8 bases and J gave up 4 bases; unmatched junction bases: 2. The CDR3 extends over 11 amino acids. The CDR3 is CSRGGPDTQYF. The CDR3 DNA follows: TGCAGTCGGGGGGGTCCAGATACGCAGTATTTT.

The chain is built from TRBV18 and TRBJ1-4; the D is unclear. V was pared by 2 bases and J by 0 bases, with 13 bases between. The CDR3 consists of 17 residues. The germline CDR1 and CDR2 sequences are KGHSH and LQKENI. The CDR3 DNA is TGTGCCAGCTCACCAGGGAGGCACCCTGCAACTAATGAAAAACTGTTTTTT. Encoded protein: CASSPGRHPATNEKLFF.

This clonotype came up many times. The CDR3 region has the DNA TGTGCCAGCAGCTCCCCCACCGGGACAGGGGGTGTGCGGGCTGGCTACACCTTC. It is translated as CASSSPTGTGGVRAGYTF. V usage is TRBV7-2 and J usage is TRBJ1-2; 11 nucleotides line up with TRBD1. After removal of 4 bases from V and 7 bases from J, the junction contained 17 bases not matched to a gene. CDR3 size: 18 residues. Germline CDR1 reads SGHTA; CDR2 reads FQGNSA.

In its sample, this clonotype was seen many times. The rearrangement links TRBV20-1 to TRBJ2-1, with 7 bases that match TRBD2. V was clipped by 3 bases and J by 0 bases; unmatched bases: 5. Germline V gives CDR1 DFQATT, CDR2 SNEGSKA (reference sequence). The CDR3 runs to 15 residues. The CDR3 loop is CSARAGVLSYNEQFF. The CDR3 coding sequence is TGCAGTGCTAGGGCGGGGGTCCTCTCCTACAATGAGCAGTTCTTC.

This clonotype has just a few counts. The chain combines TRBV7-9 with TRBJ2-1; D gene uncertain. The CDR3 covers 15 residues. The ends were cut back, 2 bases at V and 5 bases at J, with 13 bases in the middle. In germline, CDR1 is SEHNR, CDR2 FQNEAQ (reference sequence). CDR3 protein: CASSLSGGNHNEQFF. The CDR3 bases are TGTGCCAGCAGCTTATCCGGCGGAAATCACAATGAGCAGTTCTTC.

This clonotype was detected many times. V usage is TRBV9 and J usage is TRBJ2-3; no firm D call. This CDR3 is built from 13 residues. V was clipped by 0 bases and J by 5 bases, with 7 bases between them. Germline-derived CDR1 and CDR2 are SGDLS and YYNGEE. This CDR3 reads CASSVGGEDTQYF. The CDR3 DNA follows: TGTGCCAGCAGCGTAGGTGGGGAAGATACGCAGTATTTT.

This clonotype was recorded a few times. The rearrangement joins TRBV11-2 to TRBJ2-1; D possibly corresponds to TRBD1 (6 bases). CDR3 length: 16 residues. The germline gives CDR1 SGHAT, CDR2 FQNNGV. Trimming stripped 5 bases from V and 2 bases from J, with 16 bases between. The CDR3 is CASSRRRDTTYNEQFF. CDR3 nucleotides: TGTGCCAGCAGCCGTCGACGGGACACCACCTACAATGAGCAGTTCTTC.

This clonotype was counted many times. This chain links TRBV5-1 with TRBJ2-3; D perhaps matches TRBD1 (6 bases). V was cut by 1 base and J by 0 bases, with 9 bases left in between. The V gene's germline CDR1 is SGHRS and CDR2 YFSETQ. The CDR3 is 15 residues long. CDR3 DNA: TGCGCCAGCAGCTTGAGGCAGGGGAGCACAGATACGCAGTATTTT. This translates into CASSLRQGSTDTQYF.

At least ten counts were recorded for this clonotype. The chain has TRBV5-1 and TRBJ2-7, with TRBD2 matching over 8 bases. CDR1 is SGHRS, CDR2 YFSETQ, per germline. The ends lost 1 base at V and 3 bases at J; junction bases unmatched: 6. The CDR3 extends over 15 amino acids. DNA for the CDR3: TGCGCCAGCAGCTTGACTGCGGGGGGCTTCTACGAGCAGTACTTC. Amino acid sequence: CASSLTAGGFYEQYF.

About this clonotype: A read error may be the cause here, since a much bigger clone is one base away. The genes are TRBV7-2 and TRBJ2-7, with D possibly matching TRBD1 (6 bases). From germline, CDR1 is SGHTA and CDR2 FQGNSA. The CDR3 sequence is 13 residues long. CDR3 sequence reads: CANSFVTGYEQYF. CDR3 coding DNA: TGTGCCAACAGCTTTGTGACAGGCTACGAGCAGTACTTC. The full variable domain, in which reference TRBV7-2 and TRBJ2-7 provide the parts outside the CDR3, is GAGVSQSPSNKVTEKGKDVELRCDPISGHTALYWYRQSLGQGLEFLIYFQGNSAPDKSGLPSDRFSAERTGGSVSTLTIQRTQQEDSAVYLCANSFVTGYEQYFGPGTRLTVT.

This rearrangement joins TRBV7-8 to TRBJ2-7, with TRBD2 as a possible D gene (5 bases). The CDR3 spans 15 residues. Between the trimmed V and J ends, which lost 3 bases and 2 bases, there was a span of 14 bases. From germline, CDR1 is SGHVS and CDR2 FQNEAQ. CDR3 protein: CASSLRAWTPYEQYF. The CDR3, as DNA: TGTGCCAGCAGCTTGAGGGCATGGACTCCCTACGAGCAGTACTTC. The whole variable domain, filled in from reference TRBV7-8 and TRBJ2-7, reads GAGVSQSPRYKVAKRGQDVALRCDPISGHVSLFWYQQALGQGPEFLTYFQNEAQLDKSGLPSDRFFAERPEGSVSTLKIQRTQQEDSAVYLCASSLRAWTPYEQYFGPGTRLTVT.

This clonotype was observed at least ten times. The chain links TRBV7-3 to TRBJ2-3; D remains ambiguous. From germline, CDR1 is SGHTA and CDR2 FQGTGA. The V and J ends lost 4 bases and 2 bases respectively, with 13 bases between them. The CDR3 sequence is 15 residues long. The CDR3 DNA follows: TGTGCCAGCAGCTGGCTCGGGCTAACCACAGATACGCAGTATTTT. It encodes CASSWLGLTTDTQYF.

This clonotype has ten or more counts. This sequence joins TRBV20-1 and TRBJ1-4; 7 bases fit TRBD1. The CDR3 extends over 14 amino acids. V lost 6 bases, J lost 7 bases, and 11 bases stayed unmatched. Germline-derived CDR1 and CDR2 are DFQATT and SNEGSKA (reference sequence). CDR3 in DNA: TGCAGTGCCGCACAGGGGTCGGTTGGTGAAAAACTGTTTTTT. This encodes CSAAQGSVGEKLFF.

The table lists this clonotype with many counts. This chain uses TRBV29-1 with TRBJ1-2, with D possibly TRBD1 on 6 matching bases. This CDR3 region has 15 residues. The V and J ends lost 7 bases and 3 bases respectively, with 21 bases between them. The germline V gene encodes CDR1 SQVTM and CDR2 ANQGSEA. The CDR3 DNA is TGCAGCGCCCCTTTCGGCTGGGGGCGCGACTATGGCTACACCTTC. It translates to CSAPFGWGRDYGYTF.

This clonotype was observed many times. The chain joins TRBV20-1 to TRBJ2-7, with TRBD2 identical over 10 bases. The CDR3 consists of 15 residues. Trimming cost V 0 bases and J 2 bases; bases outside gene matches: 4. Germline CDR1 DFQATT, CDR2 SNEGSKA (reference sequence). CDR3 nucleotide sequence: TGCAGTGCTAGAGAACTAGCGGGGAACCCCTACGAGCAGTACTTC. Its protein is CSARELAGNPYEQYF.

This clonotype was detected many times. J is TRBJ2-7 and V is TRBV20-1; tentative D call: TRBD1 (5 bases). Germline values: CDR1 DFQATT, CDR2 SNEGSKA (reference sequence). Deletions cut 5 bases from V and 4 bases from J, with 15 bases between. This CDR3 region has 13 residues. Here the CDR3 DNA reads TGCAGTGCTCCCGGCGAAGGGGTGTACGAGCAGTACTTC. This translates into CSAPGEGVYEQYF.